Listed here are 5 T cell receptor beta chains from one sample, sequenced in a study of T cells in Graves' hyperthyroidism and ophthalmopathy (dated by TCRdb to about 2019). The receptor library was made with multiplex PCR. The instrument given in TCRdb is Illumina HiSeq 2000. The TCR beta CDR3 regions were amplified from RNA transcripts. For the first round of RT-PCR on the TCR CDR3, the HTBI primer set was used together with the Qiagen OneStep RT-PCR kit. TCRdb trimmed the raw reads at Q25, called clones with MiXCR and kept productive beta chains. All rows with the same CDR3 protein become a single entry with the most common DNA and genes. The sample has some 270,000 distinct CDR3 sequences on record, around 15% of them singletons. The biggest ten clones account for around 8% of the sample. The sequencing input was blood. These receptors were taken from a woman aged 40 to 50 with Graves' hyperthyroidism.

This clonotype was observed a handful of times. The chain uses TRBV3-1 and TRBJ2-7; D call uncertain. V gave up 0 bases and J gave up 7 bases, with 10 bases separating them. Germline V gene data show CDR1 as LGHDT and CDR2 as YNNKEL (reference sequence). CDR3 size: 13 residues. CDR3 DNA sequence: TGTGCCAGCAGCCAAGACCCACTCCCAGAGCAGTACTTC. It encodes CASSQDPLPEQYF.

This chain joins TRBV12-3 or TRBV12-4 and TRBJ2-7; 11 bases are shared with TRBD2. This CDR3 region has 13 residues. Trimming at V came to 2 bases and at J to 9 bases, leaving 3 bases not matched to a gene. The CDR3 DNA reads TGTGCCAGCAGTTTAAGTCTAGCGGGAGGGCAGTACTTC. Protein: CASSLSLAGGQYF.

The chain has TRBV28 and TRBJ2-1, with 12 bases that match TRBD2. The germline V gene encodes CDR1 MDHEN and CDR2 SYDVKM. V shed 7 bases, J shed 6 bases, and the junction held 4 bases outside the gene matches. This CDR3 is 14 amino acids long. This CDR3 reads CASKPSGRANEQFF. The CDR3 bases are TGTGCCAGCAAGCCTAGCGGGAGGGCCAATGAGCAGTTCTTC.

This clonotype was detected a few times. The CDR3 is CASSMTGGSNQPQHF. The DNA of the CDR3 is TGTGCCAGTAGTATGACAGGGGGGAGCAATCAGCCCCAGCATTTT. The gene calls are TRBV19 and TRBJ1-5; 9 bases line up with TRBD1. Looked up from germline, CDR1 is LNHDA and CDR2 is SQIVND (reference sequence). V shed 3 bases and J 1 base; nucleotides not matched to a gene: 1. CDR3 size: 15 residues.

Ten or more counts support this clonotype. The chain uses TRBV19 and TRBJ1-2; D unresolved. The germline gives CDR1 LNHDA, CDR2 SQIVND (reference sequence). This CDR3 is built from 15 residues. V lost 3 bases and J 3 bases, leaving 14 bases between the germline ends. The CDR3 region has the DNA TGTGCCAGTAGTATCCGGTGGGATAACTACTATGGCTACACCTTC. It is translated as CASSIRWDNYYGYTF.